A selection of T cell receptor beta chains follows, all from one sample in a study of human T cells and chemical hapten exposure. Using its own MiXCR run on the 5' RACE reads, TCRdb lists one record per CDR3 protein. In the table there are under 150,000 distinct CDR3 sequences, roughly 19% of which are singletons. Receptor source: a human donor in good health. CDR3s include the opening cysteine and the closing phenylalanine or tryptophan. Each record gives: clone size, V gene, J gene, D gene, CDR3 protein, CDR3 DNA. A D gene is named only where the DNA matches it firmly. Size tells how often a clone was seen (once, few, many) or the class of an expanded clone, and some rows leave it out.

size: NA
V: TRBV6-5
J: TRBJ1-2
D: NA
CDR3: CASSYGQPGNYGYTF
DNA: TGTGCCAGCAGTTACGGGCAGCCCGGGAACTATGGCTACACCTTC

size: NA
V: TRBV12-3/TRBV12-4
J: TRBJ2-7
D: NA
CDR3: CASSFAGPGYEQYF
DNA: TGTGCCAGCAGTTTCGCGGGGCCAGGCTACGAGCAGTACTTC

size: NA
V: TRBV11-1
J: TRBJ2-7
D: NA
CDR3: CASSQGQALPYEQYF
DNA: TGTGCCAGCAGCCAGGGGCAGGCCCTTCCCTACGAGCAGTACTTC

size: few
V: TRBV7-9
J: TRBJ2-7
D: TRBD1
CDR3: CASSPDRGTSTRSYEQYF
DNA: TGTGCCAGCAGCCCGGACAGGGGGACTTCGACCCGATCCTACGAGCAGTACTTC

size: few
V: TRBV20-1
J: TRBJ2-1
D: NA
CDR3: CSAIMKILYRDSYNEQFF
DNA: TGCAGTGCCATAATGAAGATACTCTACAGGGACTCCTACAATGAGCAGTTCTTC

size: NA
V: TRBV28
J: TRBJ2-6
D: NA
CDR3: CASTRDSGANVLTF
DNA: TGTGCCAGCACCCGAGACTCTGGGGCCAACGTCCTGACTTTC

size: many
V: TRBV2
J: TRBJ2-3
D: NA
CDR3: CASYGTDTQYF
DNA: TGTGCCAGCTACGGGACAGATACGCAGTATTTT

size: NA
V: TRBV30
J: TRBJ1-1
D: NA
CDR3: CAWNRLTNTEAFF
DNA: TGTGCCTGGAATCGTCTGACGAACACTGAAGCTTTCTTT

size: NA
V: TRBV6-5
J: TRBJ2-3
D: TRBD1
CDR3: CASSYSMGTGERDTQYF
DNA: TGTGCCAGCAGTTACTCGATGGGGACAGGGGAGAGAGATACGCAGTATTTT

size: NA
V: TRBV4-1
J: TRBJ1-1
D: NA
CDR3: CASSQGYAGTEAFF
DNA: TGCGCCAGCAGCCAAGGGTACGCGGGAACTGAAGCTTTCTTT

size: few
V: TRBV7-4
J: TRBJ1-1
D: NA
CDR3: CASSPTRDIRGTEAFF
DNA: TGTGCCAGCAGCCCAACTAGGGACATCCGGGGCACTGAAGCTTTCTTT

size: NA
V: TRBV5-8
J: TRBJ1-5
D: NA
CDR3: CASSLFRGSPNQPQHF
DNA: TGTGCCAGCAGCTTGTTTCGGGGCAGCCCGAATCAGCCCCAGCATTTT

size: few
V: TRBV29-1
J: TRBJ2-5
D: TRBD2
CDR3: CSVGGGETQYF
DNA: TGCAGCGTTGGGGGGGGAGAGACCCAGTACTTC

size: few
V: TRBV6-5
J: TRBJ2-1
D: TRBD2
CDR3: CASSYSIGLADNEQFF
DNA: TGTGCCAGCAGTTACTCGATAGGACTAGCGGACAATGAGCAGTTCTTC

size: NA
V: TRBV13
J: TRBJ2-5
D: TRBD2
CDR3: CASSSRWGLAGGGETQYF
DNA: TGTGCCAGCAGCTCCAGATGGGGACTAGCGGGAGGAGGTGAGACCCAGTACTTC

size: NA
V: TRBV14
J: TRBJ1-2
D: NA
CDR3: CASSQDLPLRGDTF
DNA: TGTGCCAGCAGCCAAGATTTACCGCTCAGGGGCGACACCTTC

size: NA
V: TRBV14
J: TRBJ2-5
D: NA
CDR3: CASSPLALSAQYF
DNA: TGTGCCAGCAGCCCATTGGCCCTTTCGGCCCAGTACTTC

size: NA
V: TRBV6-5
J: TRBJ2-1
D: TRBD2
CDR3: CASSPSGTLLFF
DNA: TGTGCCAGCAGCCCTAGCGGGACCCTTTTGTTCTTC

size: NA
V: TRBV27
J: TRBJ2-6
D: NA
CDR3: CASSRVSSGANVLTF
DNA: TGTGCCAGCAGTCGAGTTAGCTCTGGGGCCAACGTCCTGACTTTC

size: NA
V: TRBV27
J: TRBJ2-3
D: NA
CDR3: CASSLRGAGHPADTQYF
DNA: TGTGCCAGCAGTTTACGAGGGGCCGGCCATCCCGCAGATACGCAGTATTTT

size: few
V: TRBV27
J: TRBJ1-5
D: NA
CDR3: CASSFGGSSNQPQHF
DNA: TGTGCCAGCAGTTTTGGGGGATCTAGCAATCAGCCCCAGCATTTT

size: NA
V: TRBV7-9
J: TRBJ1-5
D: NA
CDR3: CASSSSGVRNQPQHF
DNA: TGTGCCAGCAGCTCTTCTGGGGTAAGAAATCAGCCCCAGCATTTT

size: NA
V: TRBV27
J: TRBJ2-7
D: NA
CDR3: CASSPIPLAKRYEQYF
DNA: TGTGCCAGCAGTCCAATACCCCTGGCAAAACGCTACGAGCAGTACTTC

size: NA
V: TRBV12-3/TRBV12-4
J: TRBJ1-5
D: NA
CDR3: CASLRTVGQPQHF
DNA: TGTGCCAGCCTTCGGACTGTCGGACAGCCCCAGCATTTT

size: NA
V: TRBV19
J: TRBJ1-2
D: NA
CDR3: CASSPPRQIYGYTF
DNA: TGTGCCAGTAGCCCGCCGAGACAGATTTATGGCTACACCTTC

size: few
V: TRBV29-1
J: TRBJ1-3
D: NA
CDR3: CSVVGSGNTIYF
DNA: TGCAGCGTTGTGGGCTCTGGAAACACCATATATTTT

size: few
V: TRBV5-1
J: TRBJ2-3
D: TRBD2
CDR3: CASSVGLATSTDTQYF
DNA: TGCGCCAGCAGCGTCGGACTAGCGACCAGCACAGATACGCAGTATTTT

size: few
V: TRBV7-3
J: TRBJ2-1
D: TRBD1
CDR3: CASSLSRTGREEQFF
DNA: TGTGCCAGCAGCTTATCTCGGACAGGGCGAGAGGAGCAGTTCTTC